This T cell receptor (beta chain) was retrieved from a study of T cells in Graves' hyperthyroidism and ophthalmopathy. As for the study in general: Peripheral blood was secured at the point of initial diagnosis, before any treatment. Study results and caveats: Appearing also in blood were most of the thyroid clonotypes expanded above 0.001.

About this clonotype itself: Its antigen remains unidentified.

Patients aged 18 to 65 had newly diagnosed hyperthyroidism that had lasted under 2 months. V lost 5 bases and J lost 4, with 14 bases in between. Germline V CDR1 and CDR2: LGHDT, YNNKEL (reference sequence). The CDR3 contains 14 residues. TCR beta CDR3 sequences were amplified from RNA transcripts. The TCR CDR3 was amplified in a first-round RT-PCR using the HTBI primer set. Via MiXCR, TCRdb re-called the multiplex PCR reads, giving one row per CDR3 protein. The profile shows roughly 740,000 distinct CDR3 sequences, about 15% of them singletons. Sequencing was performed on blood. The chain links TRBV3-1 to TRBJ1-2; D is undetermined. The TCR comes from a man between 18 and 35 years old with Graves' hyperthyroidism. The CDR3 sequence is CASSSRAVPYGYTF. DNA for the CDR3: TGTGCCAGCAGCAGCCGGGCCGTTCCCTATGGCTACACCTTC.